A single sample is the source of the 30 T cell receptor beta chains below, sequenced in a study of blood T cell repertoires in COVID-19. Generated by immunoSEQ multiplex PCR, the TCRdb table keeps only in-frame clones and is missing some. The table shows under 110,000 clones, with around 87% occurring only once. Sequencing input: peripheral blood. The receptors shown here come from a woman under 40 with acute or convalescent COVID-19.

The chain carries TRBV14 and TRBJ1-6, with TRBD1 identical over 8 bases. This CDR3 is 14 amino acids long. J gave up 10 bases and V 4 bases, and 6 bases lay outside the gene matches. Germline CDR1 and CDR2: SGHDN and FVKESK. The CDR3 reads CASSLGQGRSPLHF. CDR3 DNA: TGTGCCAGCAGCCTAGGACAGGGAAGGTCACCCCTCCACTTT.

The chain links TRBV5-4 to TRBJ1-2; possible D gene TRBD1, 5 bases. Germline V gives CDR1 SGHNT, CDR2 YYREEE (reference sequence). CDR3 length: 13 residues. Trimming shortened V by 4 bases and J by 6 bases, and 13 bases separated the two germline ends. The CDR3 loop is CASSMGLTNGYTF. The CDR3 DNA reads as TGTGCCAGCAGCATGGGACTCACTAATGGCTACACCTTC.

The chain recombines TRBV28 with TRBJ2-1, with 9 nucleotides matching TRBD2. Per the germline V gene, CDR1 is MDHEN and CDR2 is SYDVKM. The CDR3 is 15 amino acids. V shed 9 bases and J 1 base; nucleotides not matched to a gene: 7. The CDR3 region is CASRTLAGSYNEQFF. CDR3 bases: TGTGCCAGTCGAACCCTAGCGGGGTCCTACAATGAGCAGTTCTTC.

This rearrangement joins TRBV30 to TRBJ1-5, with TRBD1 identical over 7 bases. The ends lost 2 bases at V and 0 bases at J; junction bases unmatched: 10. This CDR3 spans 17 amino acids. The germline V gene has CDR1 GTSNPN and CDR2 SVGIG (reference sequence). CDR3 sequence reads: CAWSHRDRGYSNQPQHF. In DNA, the CDR3 is TGTGCCTGGAGTCACCGGGACAGAGGTTATAGCAATCAGCCCCAGCATTTT.

CDR3 region: CASSRDQAIINEQYF. The CDR3 DNA reads TGTGCCAGCAGTAGAGATCAGGCTATTATAAACGAGCAGTACTTC. The gene calls are TRBV2 and TRBJ2-7; unclear D gene. This CDR3 has 15 amino acids. Germline V gives CDR1 SNHLY, CDR2 FYNNEI. V was clipped by 5 bases and J by 5 bases, with 19 bases between them. Variable domain in full (rest from reference TRBV2 and TRBJ2-7): EPEVTQTPSHQVTQMGQEVILRCVPISNHLYFYWYRQILGQKVEFLVSFYNNEISEKSEIFDDQFSVERPDGSNFTLKIRSTKLEDSAMYFCASSRDQAIINEQYFGPGTRLTVT.

The chain combines TRBV5-1 with TRBJ1-1; TRBD1 agrees at 8 bases. After removal of 4 bases from V and 0 bases from J, the junction contained 5 bases not matched to a gene. Germline CDR1 is SGHRS and CDR2 is YFSETQ. CDR3 size: 15 residues. The CDR3: CASSVDRVLNTEAFF. The CDR3 nucleotides are TGCGCCAGCAGCGTGGACAGGGTACTGAACACTGAAGCTTTCTTT. Full variable domain (outside the CDR3, taken from reference TRBV5-1 and TRBJ1-1): KAGVTQTPRYLIKTRGQQVTLSCSPISGHRSVSWYQQTPGQGLQFLFEYFSETQRNKGNFPGRFSGRQFSNSRSEMNVSTLELGDSALYLCASSVDRVLNTEAFFGQGTRLTVV.

The chain joins TRBV25-1 to TRBJ1-6; 8 bases match TRBD1. The germline V gene encodes CDR1 MGHDK and CDR2 SYGVNS. With V trimmed by 6 bases and J by 8 bases, 3 bases remained unmatched. The CDR3 is 13 residues long. The CDR3 region is CASSRGLDSPLHF. The CDR3 DNA reads TGTGCCAGCAGCAGGGGGCTTGATTCACCCCTCCACTTT.

The gene calls are TRBV30 and TRBJ2-7, with 10 bases aligning to TRBD1. CDR1 and CDR2 (germline): GTSNPN, SVGIG (reference sequence). This CDR3 has 16 amino acids. The V segment lost 3 bases and the J segment 2 bases; nucleotides outside the gene matches: 10. The CDR3 sequence: CAWSPTGTGDTYEQYF. In DNA, the CDR3 is TGTGCCTGGAGCCCCACCGGGACAGGGGACACCTACGAGCAGTACTTC.

J is TRBJ2-3 and V is TRBV5-1; a weak D match, TRBD1 (5 bases). The CDR3 length is 14 residues. V shed 7 bases and J shed 2 bases, with 14 bases lying between them. Germline-derived CDR1 and CDR2 are SGHRS and YFSETQ. The CDR3 DNA follows: TGCGCCAGCCGTACCCAGGGATCCACAGATACGCAGTATTTT. Residues: CASRTQGSTDTQYF.

V and J are TRBV2 and TRBJ1-2; possible D gene TRBD1, 5 bases. There are 9 residues in the CDR3. Germline assignment: CDR1 SNHLY and CDR2 FYNNEI. Between the trimmed V and J ends, which lost 8 bases and 7 bases, there was a span of 5 bases. CDR3 region: CASGAGYTF. In DNA, the CDR3 is TGTGCCAGCGGGGCTGGCTACACCTTC.

The chain joins TRBV28 to TRBJ1-1; 12 nucleotides align to TRBD1. The CDR3 covers 17 residues. Germline CDR1 is MDHEN and CDR2 is SYDVKM. V was clipped by 6 bases and J by 3 bases; unmatched bases: 11. The CDR3 DNA is TGTGCCAGCAGGCCCCCGGGACAGGGGGCTTGGGACACTGAAGCTTTCTTT. Residues: CASRPPGQGAWDTEAFF.

This clone appeared a few times. The genes are TRBV14 and TRBJ1-1, with a weak D call TRBD1 (5 bases). CDR1 is SGHDN, CDR2 FVKESK, per germline. This CDR3 spans 12 amino acids. V dropped 2 bases and J dropped 11 bases, with 12 bases sitting between them. The DNA for the CDR3 is TGTGCCAGCAGCCAAACAGGCTTCGGGGCTTTCTTT. Translation gives CASSQTGFGAFF.

The rearrangement joins TRBV5-1 to TRBJ1-1; 7 nucleotides match TRBD1. Trimming cost V 1 base and J 0 bases; bases outside gene matches: 3. The CDR3 contains 15 residues. Germline loops: CDR1 SGHRS, CDR2 YFSETQ. The CDR3 DNA follows: TGCGCCAGCAGCTTGAGGGGACAGATGAACACTGAAGCTTTCTTT. Amino acid sequence: CASSLRGQMNTEAFF. The whole variable domain, filled in from reference TRBV5-1 and TRBJ1-1, reads KAGVTQTPRYLIKTRGQQVTLSCSPISGHRSVSWYQQTPGQGLQFLFEYFSETQRNKGNFPGRFSGRQFSNSRSEMNVSTLELGDSALYLCASSLRGQMNTEAFFGQGTRLTVV.

CDR3 sequence (DNA): TGCAGTGCTAGCTCGGGACCCCTCCACTTT. Translated: CSASSGPLHF. The V call is TRBV20-1, the J call TRBJ1-6, with D unclear. V lost 3 bases to trimming and J lost 12 bases, with 6 bases between them. This CDR3 is built from 10 residues. CDR1 DFQATT and CDR2 SNEGSKA come from the germline V gene (reference sequence).

This chain uses TRBV6-5 with TRBJ1-4; D uncertain. CDR1 and CDR2 from the germline V gene are MNHEY and SVGAGI. V gave up 10 bases and J gave up 8 bases, with 8 bases separating them. The CDR3 runs to 10 residues. Here the CDR3 reads CATFREKLFF. CDR3 DNA: TGTGCCACCTTTCGGGAAAAACTGTTTTTT.

This sequence joins TRBV6-6 and TRBJ1-2; D not resolved. Germline V gives CDR1 MNHNY, CDR2 SVGAGI (reference sequence). Trimming took off 2 bases at V and 1 base at J, with 5 bases between the two ends. This CDR3 has 13 residues. The CDR3 sequence is CASSYTDNYGYTF. DNA of the CDR3: TGTGCCAGCAGTTACACTGATAACTATGGCTACACCTTC.

The chain has TRBV12-5 and TRBJ2-3; 7 bases agree with TRBD2. The CDR3 runs 13 residues. J lost 5 bases, V lost 6 bases, and 5 bases had no gene match. The germline V gene has CDR1 LGHNT and CDR2 FRNRAP. The CDR3 reads CASGPSGGDTQYF. CDR3 nucleotides: TGTGCTAGTGGCCCTTCGGGGGGAGATACGCAGTATTTT.

J is TRBJ1-6 and V is TRBV6-5, with 9 bases lining up with TRBD1. The V gene's germline CDR1 is MNHEY and CDR2 SVGAGI. CDR3 length: 15 residues. V gave up 4 bases and J gave up 7 bases; unmatched junction bases: 5. The CDR3 sequence is CASSSSGQGNSPLHF. CDR3 DNA sequence: TGTGCCAGCAGTTCCTCGGGACAGGGAAATTCACCCCTCCACTTT.

The chain recombines TRBV5-1 with TRBJ1-4; 7 bases match TRBD1. Germline CDR1 reads SGHRS; CDR2 reads YFSETQ. V shed 0 bases and J 5 bases; nucleotides not matched to a gene: 4. The CDR3 runs to 15 residues. This chain's CDR3 is CASSLEGQLNEKLFF. The CDR3 DNA is TGCGCCAGCAGCTTGGAGGGACAGCTCAATGAAAAACTGTTTTTT.

The rearrangement links TRBV29-1 to TRBJ1-4, with D hard to call. This CDR3 region has 15 residues. V lost 4 bases and J 6 bases, leaving 18 bases between the germline ends. The germline V gene encodes CDR1 SQVTM and CDR2 ANQGSEA. The CDR3 spells CSVGDLDGKYEKLFF. As DNA, the CDR3 is TGCAGCGTTGGAGATTTGGACGGGAAATATGAAAAACTGTTTTTT. Variable domain in full (rest from reference TRBV29-1 and TRBJ1-4): SAVISQKPSRDICQRGTSLTIQCQVDSQVTMMFWYRQQPGQSLTLIATANQGSEATYESGFVIDKFPISRPNLTFSTLTVSNMSPEDSSIYLCSVGDLDGKYEKLFFGSGTQLSVL.

The chain uses TRBV18 and TRBJ1-1; TRBD1 might be the D (5 bases). V lost 3 bases and J lost 2, with 10 bases in between. Per germline, CDR1 KGHSH and CDR2 LQKENI. This CDR3 region has 14 residues. The CDR3 sequence: CASSPSRGNTEAFF. The DNA of the CDR3 is TGTGCCAGCTCACCGTCTAGGGGTAACACTGAAGCTTTCTTT.

The J gene is TRBJ1-2, the V gene TRBV30; tentatively, D is TRBD1 (5 bases). The CDR3 runs 12 residues. Trimming removed 0 bases at V and 6 bases at J, with 8 bases between. The germline CDR1 and CDR2 sequences are GTSNPN and SVGIG (reference sequence). As DNA, the CDR3 is TGTGCCTGGAGTGTGCGCAGGGATGGCTACACCTTC. As protein: CAWSVRRDGYTF.

This rearrangement joins TRBV7-9 to TRBJ2-1; 9 bases are shared with TRBD2. V dropped 8 bases and J dropped 0; count of bases not matched to a gene: 2. The CDR3 loop spans 14 amino acids. The germline gives CDR1 SEHNR, CDR2 FQNEAQ (reference sequence). The CDR3 protein is CASDSGGSYNEQFF. In nucleotides, the CDR3 is TGTGCCAGCGATAGCGGGGGCTCCTACAATGAGCAGTTCTTC.

V is TRBV6-1 and J is TRBJ2-2, with D possibly being TRBD1 (7 bases). The ends were cut back, 1 base at V and 3 bases at J, with 12 bases in the middle. This CDR3 contains 16 residues. CDR1 is MNHNS, CDR2 SASEGT, per germline. CDR3 sequence reads: CASSEGAGGHTGELFF. The CDR3 DNA reads TGTGCCAGCAGTGAAGGGGCAGGGGGGCACACCGGGGAGCTGTTTTTT.

The chain recombines TRBV25-1 with TRBJ1-4, with a weak D call TRBD1 (5 bases). This CDR3 is 18 amino acids long. Germline V gene sequence: CDR1 MGHDK, CDR2 SYGVNS. V was pared by 0 bases and J by 0 bases, with 14 bases between. CDR3 protein: CASSEYRDSLATNEKLFF. For the CDR3, the DNA is TGTGCCAGCAGTGAATATCGAGACAGTCTTGCAACTAATGAAAAACTGTTTTTT.

The chain joins TRBV13 to TRBJ2-3; 9 nucleotides agree with TRBD1. CDR1 and CDR2 (germline): PRHDT, FYEKMQ (reference sequence). Trimming removed 5 bases from V and 5 bases from J; junction bases left unmatched: 11. The CDR3 length is 16 residues. CDR3 protein: CASSHPTGGDRDTQYF. As DNA, the CDR3 is TGTGCCAGCAGCCATCCGACAGGGGGGGATAGAGATACGCAGTATTTT. The whole variable domain, filled in from reference TRBV13 and TRBJ2-3, reads AAGVIQSPRHLIKEKRETATLKCYPIPRHDTVYWYQQGPGQDPQFLISFYEKMQSDKGSIPDRFSAQQFSDYHSELNMSSLELGDSALYFCASSHPTGGDRDTQYFGPGTRLTVL.

The chain has TRBV28 and TRBJ1-1, with unresolved D. Looked up from germline, CDR1 is MDHEN and CDR2 is SYDVKM. This CDR3 contains 14 residues. Deletions cut 6 bases from V and 0 bases from J, with 11 bases between. CDR3 DNA sequence: TGTGCCAGCAGGGGTTTGGGCATGAACACTGAAGCTTTCTTT. Amino acid sequence: CASRGLGMNTEAFF.

The chain combines TRBV5-1 with TRBJ2-7; 7 bases line up with TRBD1. The germline CDR1 and CDR2 sequences are SGHRS and YFSETQ. This CDR3 is 15 amino acids long. The V gene end was trimmed by 4 bases and the J gene end by 0 bases; junction bases not matched to a gene: 7. CDR3 region: CASSQMGQSSYEQYF. The CDR3 nucleotides are TGCGCCAGCAGCCAAATGGGACAGAGCTCCTACGAGCAGTACTTC.

The chain links TRBV12-3 or TRBV12-4 to TRBJ2-1; no clear D gene. The CDR3 has 12 amino acids. The V end was cut by 4 bases, the J end by 10 bases, with 11 bases between. CDR3 DNA sequence: TGTGCCAGCAGTTCGCTTCGTCAGGAGCAGTTCTTC. Its protein product is CASSSLRQEQFF.

The J gene is TRBJ1-2, the V gene TRBV27, with 8 bases fitting TRBD1. This CDR3 region has 14 residues. CDR1 is MNHEY and CDR2 is SMNVEV in the germline V gene (reference sequence). The V gene end was trimmed by 8 bases and the J gene end by 4 bases; junction bases not matched to a gene: 9. CDR3 bases: TGTGCCAGCTCCTCCAGGGGGCTCGGCTATGGCTACACCTTC. It encodes CASSSRGLGYGYTF.